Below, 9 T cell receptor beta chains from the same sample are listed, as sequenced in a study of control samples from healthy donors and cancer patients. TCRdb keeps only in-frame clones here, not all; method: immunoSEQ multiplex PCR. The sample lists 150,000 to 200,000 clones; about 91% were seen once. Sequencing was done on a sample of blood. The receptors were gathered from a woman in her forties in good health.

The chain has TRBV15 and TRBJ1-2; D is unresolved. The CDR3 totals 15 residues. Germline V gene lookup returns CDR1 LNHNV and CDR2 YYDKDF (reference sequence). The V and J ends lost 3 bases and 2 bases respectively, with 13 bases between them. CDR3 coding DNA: TGTGCCACCAGCAGTGGACTCGTACTCAACTATGGCTACACCTTC. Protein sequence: CATSSGLVLNYGYTF.

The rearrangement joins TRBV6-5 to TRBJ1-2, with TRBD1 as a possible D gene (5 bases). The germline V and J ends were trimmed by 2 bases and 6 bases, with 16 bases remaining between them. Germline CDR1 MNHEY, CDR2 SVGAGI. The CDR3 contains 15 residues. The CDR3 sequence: CASSYGVRGANGYTF. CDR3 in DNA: TGTGCCAGCAGTTACGGCGTAAGAGGGGCGAATGGCTACACCTTC.

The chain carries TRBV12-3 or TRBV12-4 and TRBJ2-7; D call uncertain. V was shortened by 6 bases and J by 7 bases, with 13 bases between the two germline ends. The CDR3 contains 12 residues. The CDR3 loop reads CASRTPNGEQYF. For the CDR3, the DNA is TGTGCCAGCAGGACCCCCAACGGGGAGCAGTACTTC.

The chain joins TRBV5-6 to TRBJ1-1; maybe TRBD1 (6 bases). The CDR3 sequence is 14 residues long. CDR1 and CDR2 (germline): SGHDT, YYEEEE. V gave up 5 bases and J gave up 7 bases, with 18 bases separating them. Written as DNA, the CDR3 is TGTGCCAGCAGTCTCCGGGACATCCCTCATGAAGCTTTCTTT. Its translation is CASSLRDIPHEAFF.

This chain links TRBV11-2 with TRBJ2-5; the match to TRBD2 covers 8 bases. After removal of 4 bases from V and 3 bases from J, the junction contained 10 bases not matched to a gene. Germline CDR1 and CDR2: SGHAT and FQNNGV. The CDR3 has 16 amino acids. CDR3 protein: CASSSYRGGLKETQYF. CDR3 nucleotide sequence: TGTGCCAGCAGCTCATACCGGGGGGGACTAAAAGAGACCCAGTACTTC.

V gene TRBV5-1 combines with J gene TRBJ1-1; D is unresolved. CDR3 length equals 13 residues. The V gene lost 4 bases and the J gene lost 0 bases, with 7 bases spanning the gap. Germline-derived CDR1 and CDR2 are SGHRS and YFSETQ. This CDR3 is CASSGRVNTEAFF. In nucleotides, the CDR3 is TGCGCCAGCAGCGGGAGGGTGAACACTGAAGCTTTCTTT.

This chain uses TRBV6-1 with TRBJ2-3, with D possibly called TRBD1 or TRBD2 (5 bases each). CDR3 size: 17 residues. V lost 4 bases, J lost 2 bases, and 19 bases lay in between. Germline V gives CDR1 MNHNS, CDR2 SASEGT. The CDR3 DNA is TGTGCCAGCAGTGGCGCCTGGGCCGGGGCCCTCACAGATACGCAGTATTTT. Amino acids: CASSGAWAGALTDTQYF.

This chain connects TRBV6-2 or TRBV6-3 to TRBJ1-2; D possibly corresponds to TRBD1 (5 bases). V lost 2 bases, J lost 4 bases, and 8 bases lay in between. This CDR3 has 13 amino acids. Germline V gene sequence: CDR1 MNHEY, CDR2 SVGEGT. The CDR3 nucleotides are TGTGCCAGCAGTTACCGGACACCCTATGGCTACACCTTC. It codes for CASSYRTPYGYTF.

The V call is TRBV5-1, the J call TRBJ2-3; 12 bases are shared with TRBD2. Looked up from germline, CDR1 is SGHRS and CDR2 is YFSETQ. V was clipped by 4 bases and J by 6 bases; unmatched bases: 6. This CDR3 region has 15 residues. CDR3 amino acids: CASSPTSGGADTQYF. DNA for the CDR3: TGCGCCAGCAGCCCGACTAGCGGGGGTGCGGATACGCAGTATTTT.